This TCR beta chain was found in a study of blood T cell repertoires in COVID-19. Study-level information: Collection of acute and convalescent COVID-19 samples took place in the United States, Italy and Spain.

V was shortened by 5 bases and J by 4 bases, with 17 bases between the two germline ends. This CDR3 contains 15 residues. Germline CDR1 SGHTA, CDR2 FQGTGA. Authors' data handling: Quantification of nucleated cells was approximated via reference gene primer amplification. TCRdb's table, derived via immunoSEQ multiplex PCR, lists solely in-frame clones and lacks some. V, J and clone size are those of that table, while D and trimming were read from the DNA. The repertoire holds a few hundred thousand clones, with just under 90% as singletons. Seattle cases were enrolled at active infection and followed longitudinally.

J is TRBJ1-2 and V is TRBV7-3; D possibly corresponds to TRBD1 (5 bases). This sequence was found in a woman between 50 and 59 years old with COVID-19, enrolled during active disease. The sequenced material came from peripheral blood. The CDR3 region is CASSPARGPGYGYTF. CDR3 DNA sequence: TGTGCCAGCAGCCCCGCGCGGGGCCCCGGCTATGGCTACACCTTC.